These 27 T cell receptor beta chains originate from one sample sequenced in a study of blood T cells in healthy people across ages (dated by TCRdb to between 2014 and 2017). The library was generated by 5' RACE. Data came from an Illumina HiSeq 2500. The second PCR ran for about 6 to 12 cycles and used a J-beta primer mix along with a sample-barcoded 5' primer. The raw public data were reprocessed by TCRdb itself: fastp quality trimming at Q25, MiXCR clonotype calling, in-frame beta chains only. Here each entry gathers all rows of one CDR3 protein and keeps the most common genes and DNA. The sample table holds around 1,500,000 distinct CDR3 sequences, of which roughly 40% were seen once. 7% to 9% of the sample lies in the top ten. Sequenced: blood. These receptors came from a woman under 30 in good health.

The V and J genes are TRBV28 and TRBJ2-7; no clear D gene. The ends were cut back, 1 base at V and 6 bases at J, with 10 bases in the middle. In germline, CDR1 is MDHEN, CDR2 SYDVKM. The CDR3 extends over 13 amino acids. The CDR3 here is CASSLLPGPEQYF. The CDR3 bases are TGTGCCAGCAGTTTATTGCCAGGTCCCGAGCAGTACTTC. Supplemented by reference TRBV28 and TRBJ2-7, the full variable domain reads DVKVTQSSRYLVKRTGEKVFLECVQDMDHENMFWYRQDPGLGLRLIYFSYDVKMKEKGDIPEGYSVSREKKERFSLILESASTNQTSMYLCASSLLPGPEQYFGPGTRLTVT.

This clonotype was found a few times. The V call is TRBV12-3 or TRBV12-4, the J call TRBJ1-2, with D perhaps TRBD1 (6 bases). The germline V and J ends were trimmed by 7 bases and 4 bases, with 10 bases remaining between them. The CDR3 loop spans 12 amino acids. The CDR3 coding sequence is TGTGCCAGCAAACAGGGAGCCTATGGCTACACCTTC. This encodes CASKQGAYGYTF.

The chain employs TRBV6-2 or TRBV6-3 and TRBJ2-7; D may correspond to TRBD1 or TRBD2 (5 bases each). In germline, CDR1 is MNHEY, CDR2 SVGEGT. This CDR3 contains 16 residues. With 6 bases removed from V and 0 bases from J, the gap between germline ends came to 18 bases. CDR3 region: CASRRPGTRSSYEQYF. The CDR3, as DNA: TGTGCCAGCAGACGTCCTGGGACCCGGAGCTCCTACGAGCAGTACTTC.

The chain recombines TRBV29-1 with TRBJ2-3, with 10 bases identical to TRBD2. The junction had 6 bases not matched to a gene; V was cut back by 8 bases and J by 1 base. The CDR3 is 14 residues long. Germline assignment: CDR1 SQVTM and CDR2 ANQGSEA. CDR3 bases: TGCAGCTCCGATCTAGCGGGAGGCACAGATACGCAGTATTTT. Translation: CSSDLAGGTDTQYF.

The V gene is TRBV20-1, the J gene TRBJ2-7; no definite D call. CDR1 and CDR2 (germline): DFQATT, SNEGSKA (reference sequence). Trimming took off 6 bases at V and 7 bases at J, with 13 bases between the two ends. The CDR3 is 11 residues long. The CDR3 loop reads CSARVRDEQYF. The CDR3 DNA sequence: TGCAGTGCCCGTGTTAGGGATGAGCAGTACTTC.

The gene calls are TRBV7-8 and TRBJ2-4; 9 bases line up with TRBD2. The J call is doubtful: the DNA matches TRBJ2-7 better. There are 16 residues in the CDR3. Germline V gene lookup returns CDR1 SGHVS and CDR2 FQNEAQ. CDR3 nucleotide sequence: TGTGCCAGCAGCACTAGTCGGACTAGCGAGGTATACGAGCAGTACTTC. Protein product: CASSTSRTSEVYEQYF.

This clonotype was counted only a few times. The V call is TRBV7-9, the J call TRBJ2-7, with D possibly matching TRBD1 (6 bases). CDR3 size: 14 residues. CDR1 and CDR2 (germline): SEHNR, FQNEAQ (reference sequence). The ends were cut back, 11 bases at V and 5 bases at J, with 22 bases in the middle. CDR3 sequence: CAGRRGGELDEQYF. For the CDR3, the DNA is TGTGCCGGACGCCGAGGGGGAGAACTCGACGAGCAGTACTTC.

The V and J genes are TRBV20-1 and TRBJ2-7; the match to TRBD1 covers 9 bases. The germline V gene encodes CDR1 DFQATT and CDR2 SNEGSKA (reference sequence). The CDR3 consists of 14 residues. V was clipped by 5 bases and J by 1 base; unmatched bases: 6. CDR3 residues: CSAPKTGGSYEQYF. The DNA of the CDR3 is TGCAGTGCTCCCAAGACAGGGGGTTCCTACGAGCAGTACTTC.

This chain joins TRBV6-5 and TRBJ2-1, with D tentatively TRBD2 (6 bases). V was trimmed by 6 bases and J by 3 bases, leaving 15 bases between them. Germline assignment: CDR1 MNHEY and CDR2 SVGAGI. The CDR3 has 15 residues. The CDR3 region is CASSSLASVYNEQFF. CDR3 nucleotide sequence: TGTGCCAGCAGCTCTCTAGCGAGCGTCTACAATGAGCAGTTCTTC.

This clonotype was picked up a small number of times. V is TRBV7-9 and J is TRBJ1-2; a weak D match, TRBD1 (5 bases). V dropped 8 bases and J dropped 5 bases, with 18 bases sitting between them. Per the germline V gene, CDR1 is SEHNR and CDR2 is FQNEAQ (reference sequence). CDR3 size: 14 residues. In DNA, the CDR3 is TGTGCCAGCGCAGGCAGGGCAGTTGCATATGGCTACACCTTC. Residues: CASAGRAVAYGYTF.

V and J are TRBV5-1 and TRBJ2-3; the match to TRBD1 covers 8 bases. Germline assignment: CDR1 SGHRS and CDR2 YFSETQ. The ends lost 6 bases at V and 4 bases at J; junction bases unmatched: 7. The CDR3 runs to 14 residues. The chain's CDR3 is CASTDRGRADTQYF. The CDR3 coding sequence is TGCGCCAGCACCGACAGGGGTCGCGCAGATACGCAGTATTTT.

Only a few counts were recorded for this clonotype. This chain uses TRBV20-1 with TRBJ1-2, with D perhaps matching TRBD1 (6 bases). The V gene's germline CDR1 is DFQATT and CDR2 SNEGSKA (reference sequence). The V end lost 7 bases, the J end lost 4 bases, and 16 bases lay between the germline ends. The length of the CDR3 is 13 residues. In DNA, the CDR3 is TGCAGTGTTTCAGGGGAGGGCGGCTATGGCTACACCTTC. It translates to CSVSGEGGYGYTF.

The CDR3 DNA is TGTGCCAGCAGGATCGGGACGTATACGCAGTATTTT. Protein product: CASRIGTYTQYF. The J gene is TRBJ2-3, the V gene TRBV27; D tentatively reads TRBD1 or TRBD2 (5 bases each). V lost 6 bases to trimming and J lost 7 bases, with 11 bases between them. Germline lookup yields CDR1 MNHEY and CDR2 SMNVEV (reference sequence). The CDR3 extends over 12 amino acids.

This sequence joins TRBV29-1 and TRBJ2-2, with D perhaps TRBD1 or TRBD2 (5 bases each). The CDR3 is 13 residues long. Trimming cost V 4 bases and J 2 bases, with 8 bases left between them. Germline CDR1 reads SQVTM; CDR2 reads ANQGSEA. The CDR3 coding sequence is TGCAGCGTTGGGGGGAAAAACACCGGGGAGCTGTTTTTT. This encodes CSVGGKNTGELFF.

V gene TRBV4-1 combines with J gene TRBJ1-1; D gene uncertain. V was shortened by 1 base and J by 4 bases, with 10 bases between the two germline ends. CDR3 length: 14 amino acids. Germline V CDR1 and CDR2: MGHRA, YSYEKL. CDR3 DNA sequence: TGCGCCAGCAGCCAAGGGCGGGGTGGCACTGAAGCTTTCTTT. This encodes CASSQGRGGTEAFF.

A few counts support this clonotype. V and J are TRBV7-2 and TRBJ2-3; D gene unclear. CDR1 SGHTA and CDR2 FQGNSA come from the germline V gene. The CDR3 length is 15 residues. V gave up 5 bases and J gave up 1 base, with 13 bases separating them. The DNA for the CDR3 is TGTGCCAGCAGCGACCGGGCGACTGGCACAGATACGCAGTATTTT. It translates to CASSDRATGTDTQYF.

This clonotype has a handful of counts. This sequence joins TRBV7-2 and TRBJ2-5; 7 nucleotides align to TRBD1. This CDR3 has 14 residues. V lost 4 bases to trimming and J lost 5 bases; unmatched junction nucleotides: 7. Germline V gene lookup returns CDR1 SGHTA and CDR2 FQGNSA. The CDR3 nucleotides read TGTGCCAGCAGCTCGGGACAGTCCAGGGAGACCCAGTACTTC. Translating gives CASSSGQSRETQYF.

This chain links TRBV27 with TRBJ2-3; the D gene is possibly TRBD2 (6 bases). The V gene lost 6 bases and the J gene lost 6 bases, with 13 bases spanning the gap. The CDR3 is 13 amino acids. Germline CDR1 reads MNHEY; CDR2 reads SMNVEV (reference sequence). The CDR3 spells CASRTIGRDTQYF. In DNA, the CDR3 is TGTGCCAGCAGGACCATAGGGAGGGATACGCAGTATTTT.

This clonotype was detected only a few times. The chain employs TRBV6-1 and TRBJ1-2, with TRBD1 matching over 9 bases. Germline trimming cut 7 bases from V and 5 bases from J; bases unmatched to any gene: 11. The CDR3 consists of 15 residues. CDR1 is MNHNS and CDR2 is SASEGT in the germline V gene. In DNA, the CDR3 is TGTGCCAGCATCTCCGGCACAGGGGGCGATTATGGCTACACCTTC. Amino acid sequence: CASISGTGGDYGYTF.

This sequence joins TRBV25-1 and TRBJ1-2; D unclear. V was shortened by 1 base and J by 8 bases, with 11 bases between the two germline ends. Germline CDR1 is MGHDK and CDR2 is SYGVNS. This CDR3 comprises 13 residues. CDR3 DNA: TGTGCCAGCAGTGAATCGAGGCGGCAGGGCTACACCTTC. It yields the protein CASSESRRQGYTF.

The chain combines TRBV28 with TRBJ2-3, with D possibly TRBD2 on 6 matching bases. The CDR3 runs 15 residues. Germline V CDR1 and CDR2: MDHEN, SYDVKM. Trimming removed 6 bases from V and 2 bases from J, with 15 bases in between. The CDR3 loop reads CASRPYGGNTDTQYF. DNA of the CDR3: TGTGCCAGCAGGCCCTATGGCGGGAACACAGATACGCAGTATTTT.

The count of this clonotype is one. The rearrangement joins TRBV20-1 to TRBJ1-1, with a tentative D call TRBD1 (6 bases). V gave up 6 bases and J gave up 1 base, with 15 bases separating them. The CDR3 covers 14 residues. The germline V gene has CDR1 DFQATT and CDR2 SNEGSKA (reference sequence). The CDR3 DNA sequence: TGCAGTGCCCCCCTCCCAGGGGCGAACACTGAAGCTTTCTTT. It yields the protein CSAPLPGANTEAFF.

This chain joins TRBV21-1 and TRBJ2-7. TRBV21-1 is a pseudogene locus. The length of the CDR3 is 15 residues. Here the CDR3 DNA reads TGTGCCAGCAGCAAAGCGCTTGGACCCTCCTACGAGCAGTACTTC. Protein product: CASSKALGPSYEQYF.

This chain connects TRBV5-1 to TRBJ2-4, with a weak D call TRBD2 (5 bases). Germline CDR1 is SGHRS and CDR2 is YFSETQ. The germline V and J ends were trimmed by 0 bases and 8 bases, with 18 bases remaining between them. This CDR3 region has 16 residues. The CDR3 is CASSLAAASQIDIQYF. The CDR3 DNA sequence: TGCGCCAGCAGCTTGGCGGCAGCTAGCCAGATCGACATTCAGTACTTC. Full variable domain (outside the CDR3, taken from reference TRBV5-1 and TRBJ2-4): KAGVTQTPRYLIKTRGQQVTLSCSPISGHRSVSWYQQTPGQGLQFLFEYFSETQRNKGNFPGRFSGRQFSNSRSEMNVSTLELGDSALYLCASSLAAASQIDIQYFGAGTRLSVL.

The gene calls are TRBV2 and TRBJ1-2; 8 bases agree with TRBD1. J lost 6 bases, V lost 6 bases, and 6 bases had no gene match. Germline V gene data show CDR1 as SNHLY and CDR2 as FYNNEI. The length of the CDR3 is 13 residues. The CDR3 DNA follows: TGTGCCAGCAGCGGACAGGGAGTTGATGGCTACACCTTC. Its protein is CASSGQGVDGYTF.

A few counts support this clonotype. The V gene is TRBV5-1, the J gene TRBJ2-3; D not certain. This CDR3 has 13 amino acids. Trimming removed 5 bases at V and 6 bases at J, with 13 bases between. Germline V gene lookup returns CDR1 SGHRS and CDR2 YFSETQ. The CDR3 DNA is TGCGCCAGCAGGCTCTTACCGATCGATACGCAGTATTTT. Translated, it gives CASRLLPIDTQYF.

This clonotype has just a few counts. The chain uses TRBV29-1 and TRBJ2-3; 11 bases agree with TRBD2. CDR3 size: 14 residues. The trim removed 4 bases at V and 4 bases at J, leaving 4 bases unmatched. Per germline, CDR1 SQVTM and CDR2 ANQGSEA. CDR3 protein: CSVVAGGSADTQYF. The CDR3 DNA reads as TGCAGCGTTGTAGCGGGGGGGTCGGCAGATACGCAGTATTTT.